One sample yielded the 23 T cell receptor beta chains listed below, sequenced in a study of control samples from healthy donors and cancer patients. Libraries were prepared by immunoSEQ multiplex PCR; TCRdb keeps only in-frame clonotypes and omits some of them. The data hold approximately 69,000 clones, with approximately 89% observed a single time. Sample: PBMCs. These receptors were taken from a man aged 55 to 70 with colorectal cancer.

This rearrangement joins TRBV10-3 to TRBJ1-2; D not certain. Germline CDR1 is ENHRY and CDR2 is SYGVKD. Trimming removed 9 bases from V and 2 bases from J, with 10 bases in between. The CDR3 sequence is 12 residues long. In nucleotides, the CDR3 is TGTGCCATTCGGACGGGAAACTATGGCTACACCTTC. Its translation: CAIRTGNYGYTF.

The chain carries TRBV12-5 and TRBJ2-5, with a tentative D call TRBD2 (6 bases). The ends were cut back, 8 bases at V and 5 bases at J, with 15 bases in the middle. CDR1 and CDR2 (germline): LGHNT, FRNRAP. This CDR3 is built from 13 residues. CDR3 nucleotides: TGTGCTAGTTGGGCGGGGTTCCCCGAGACCCAGTACTTC. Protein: CASWAGFPETQYF.

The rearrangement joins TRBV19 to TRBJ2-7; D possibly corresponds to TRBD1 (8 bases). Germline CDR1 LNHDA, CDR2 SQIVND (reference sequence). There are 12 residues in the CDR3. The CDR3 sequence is CAAGDRTYEQYF. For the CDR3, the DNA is TGTGCGGCGGGGGACAGGACATACGAGCAGTACTTC.

The CDR3 DNA follows: TGTGCCAGCTCACCCCCGGGACAGGGACAAAATCAGCCCCAGCATTTT. This gives the protein CASSPPGQGQNQPQHF. The chain links TRBV18 to TRBJ1-5; TRBD1 matches 9 bases. The V gene's germline CDR1 is KGHSH and CDR2 LQKENI. This CDR3 is built from 16 residues. V lost 3 bases, J lost 4 bases, and 7 bases stayed unmatched.

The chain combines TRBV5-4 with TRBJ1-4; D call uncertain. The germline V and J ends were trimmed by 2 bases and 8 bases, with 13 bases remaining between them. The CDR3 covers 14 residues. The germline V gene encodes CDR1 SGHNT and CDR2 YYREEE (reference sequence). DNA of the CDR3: TGTGCCAGCAGCTTAACACCATTGGAGGAAAAACTGTTTTTT. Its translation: CASSLTPLEEKLFF.

The DNA of the CDR3 is TGTGCCAGCAGCCTTTACAATGAGCAGTTCTTC. Translation gives CASSLYNEQFF. The rearrangement joins TRBV12-3 or TRBV12-4 to TRBJ2-1; D is undetermined. There are 11 residues in the CDR3. Trimming cost V 6 bases and J 4 bases, with 4 bases left between them.

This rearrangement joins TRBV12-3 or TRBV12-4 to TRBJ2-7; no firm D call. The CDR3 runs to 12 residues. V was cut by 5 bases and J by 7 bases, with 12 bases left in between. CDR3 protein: CASSTTIREQYF. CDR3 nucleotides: TGTGCCAGCAGTACGACCATTCGAGAGCAGTACTTC.

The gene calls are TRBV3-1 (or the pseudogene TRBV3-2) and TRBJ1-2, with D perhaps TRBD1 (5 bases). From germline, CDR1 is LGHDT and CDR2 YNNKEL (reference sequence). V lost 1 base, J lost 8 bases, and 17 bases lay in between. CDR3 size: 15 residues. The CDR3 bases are TGTGCCAGCAGCCAAGGGATGGGGGACCGGGGCGGCTACACCTTC. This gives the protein CASSQGMGDRGGYTF.

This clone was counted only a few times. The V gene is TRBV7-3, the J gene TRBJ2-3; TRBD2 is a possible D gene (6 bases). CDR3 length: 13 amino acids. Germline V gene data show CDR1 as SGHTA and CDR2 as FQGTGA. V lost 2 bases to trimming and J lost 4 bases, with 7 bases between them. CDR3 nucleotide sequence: TGTGCCAGCAGCTTAGCGGGGCCAGATACGCAGTATTTT. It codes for CASSLAGPDTQYF.

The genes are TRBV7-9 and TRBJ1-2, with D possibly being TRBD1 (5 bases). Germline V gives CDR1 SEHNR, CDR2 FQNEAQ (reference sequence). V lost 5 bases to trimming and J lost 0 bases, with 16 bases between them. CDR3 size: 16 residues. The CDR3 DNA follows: TGTGCCAGCAGCCCCCTCGGGGCAGGAGCTAACTATGGCTACACCTTC. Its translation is CASSPLGAGANYGYTF.

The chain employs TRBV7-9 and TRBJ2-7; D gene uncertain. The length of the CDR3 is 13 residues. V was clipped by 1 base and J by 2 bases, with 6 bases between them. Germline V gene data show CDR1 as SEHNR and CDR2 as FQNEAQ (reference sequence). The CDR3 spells CASSLGSPYEQYF. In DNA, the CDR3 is TGTGCCAGCAGCTTAGGTTCACCCTACGAGCAGTACTTC.

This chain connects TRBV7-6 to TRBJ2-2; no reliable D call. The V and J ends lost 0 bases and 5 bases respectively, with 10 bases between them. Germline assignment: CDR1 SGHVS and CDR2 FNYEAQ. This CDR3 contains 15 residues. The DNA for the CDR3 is TGTGCCAGCAGCTTAGCAGGGATCCCTACCGGGGAGCTGTTTTTT. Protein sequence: CASSLAGIPTGELFF.

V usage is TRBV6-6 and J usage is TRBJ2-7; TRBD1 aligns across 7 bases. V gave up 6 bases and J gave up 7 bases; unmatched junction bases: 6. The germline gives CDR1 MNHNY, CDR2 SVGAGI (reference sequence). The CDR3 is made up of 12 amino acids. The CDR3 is CASRDRNREQYF. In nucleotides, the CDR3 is TGTGCCAGCAGGGACAGGAATAGAGAGCAGTACTTC.

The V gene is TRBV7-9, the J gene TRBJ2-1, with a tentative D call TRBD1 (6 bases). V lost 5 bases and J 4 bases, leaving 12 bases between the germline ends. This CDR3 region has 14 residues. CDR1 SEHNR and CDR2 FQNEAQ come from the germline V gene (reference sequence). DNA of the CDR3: TGTGCCAGCAGCAGAGATGGACAGTACAATGAGCAGTTCTTC. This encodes CASSRDGQYNEQFF.

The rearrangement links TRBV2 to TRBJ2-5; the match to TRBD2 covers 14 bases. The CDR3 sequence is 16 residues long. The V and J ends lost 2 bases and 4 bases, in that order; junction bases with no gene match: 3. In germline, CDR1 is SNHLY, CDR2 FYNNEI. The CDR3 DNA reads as TGTGCCAGCAGTGAATCGGGACTAGCGGGAGTAGAGACCCAGTACTTC. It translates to CASSESGLAGVETQYF.

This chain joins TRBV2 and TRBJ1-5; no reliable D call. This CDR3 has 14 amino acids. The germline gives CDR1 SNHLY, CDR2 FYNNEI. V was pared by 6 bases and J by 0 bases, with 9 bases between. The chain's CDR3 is CASSLRDSNQPQHF. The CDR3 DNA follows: TGTGCCAGCAGCCTTCGGGATAGCAATCAGCCCCAGCATTTT.

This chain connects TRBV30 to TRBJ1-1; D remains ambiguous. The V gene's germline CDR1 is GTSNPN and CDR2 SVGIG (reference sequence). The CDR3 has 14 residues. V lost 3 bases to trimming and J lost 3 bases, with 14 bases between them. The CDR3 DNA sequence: TGTGCCTGGAGAGATCGCGGTTGGGACACTGAAGCTTTCTTT. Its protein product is CAWRDRGWDTEAFF.

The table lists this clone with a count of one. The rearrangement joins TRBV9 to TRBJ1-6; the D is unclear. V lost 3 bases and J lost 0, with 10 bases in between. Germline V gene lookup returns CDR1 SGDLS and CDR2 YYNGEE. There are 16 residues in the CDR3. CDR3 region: CASSAFGSSYNSPLHF. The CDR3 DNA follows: TGTGCCAGCAGCGCCTTTGGTAGCTCCTATAATTCACCCCTCCACTTT.

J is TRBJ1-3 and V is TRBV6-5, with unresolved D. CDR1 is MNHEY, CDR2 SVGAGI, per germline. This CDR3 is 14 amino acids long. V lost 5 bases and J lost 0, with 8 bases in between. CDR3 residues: CASSPESSGNTIYF. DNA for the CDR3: TGTGCCAGCAGTCCAGAAAGCTCTGGAAACACCATATATTTT.

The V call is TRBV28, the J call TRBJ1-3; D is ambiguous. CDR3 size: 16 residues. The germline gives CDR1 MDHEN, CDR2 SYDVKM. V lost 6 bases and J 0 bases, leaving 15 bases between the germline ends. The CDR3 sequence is CASRPADGDSGNTIYF. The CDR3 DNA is TGTGCCAGCAGGCCCGCCGACGGAGACTCTGGAAACACCATATATTTT.

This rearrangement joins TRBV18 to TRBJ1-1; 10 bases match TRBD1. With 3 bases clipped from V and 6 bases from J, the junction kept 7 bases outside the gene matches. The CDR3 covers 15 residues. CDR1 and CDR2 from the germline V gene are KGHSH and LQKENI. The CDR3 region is CASSPRTGGKAEAFF. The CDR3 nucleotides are TGTGCCAGCTCACCTCGGACAGGGGGTAAGGCTGAAGCTTTCTTT.

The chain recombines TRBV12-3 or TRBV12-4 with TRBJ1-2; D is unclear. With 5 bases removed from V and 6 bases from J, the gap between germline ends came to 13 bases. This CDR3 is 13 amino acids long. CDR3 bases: TGTGCCAGCAGTAACCGGATTATTGATGGCTACACCTTC. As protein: CASSNRIIDGYTF.

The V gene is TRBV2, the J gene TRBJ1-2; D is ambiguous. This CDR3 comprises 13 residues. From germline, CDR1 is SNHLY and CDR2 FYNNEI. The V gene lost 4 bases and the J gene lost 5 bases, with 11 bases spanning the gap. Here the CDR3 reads CASSAGSRYGYTF. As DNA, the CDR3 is TGTGCCAGCAGTGCGGGCAGCCGATATGGCTACACCTTC.